This TCR beta chain was observed in a study of CD8 T cells in ankylosing spondylitis. Study-wide results and limits: Clones linked to disease were reported to show significant enrichment in matched ankylosing spondylitis synovial fluid. Earlier authors reported some of these motif variants in reactive arthritis synovial fluid and blood.

A few counts support this clonotype. Its antigen is unknown. Via MiXCR, TCRdb re-called the 5' RACE reads, giving one row per CDR3 protein. The data hold 250,000 or so distinct CDR3 sequences, with 20% to 30% observed a single time. The CDR3 has 15 residues. V was pared by 5 bases and J by 5 bases, with 11 bases of the junction left unmatched. Germline CDR1 SEHNR, CDR2 FQNEAQ (reference sequence). Sequencing used blood, either unsorted or a sorted T cell fraction (not recorded which). The rearrangement uses TRBV7-9 and TRBJ1-1; 7 positions match TRBD1. The clonotype originates from a male donor with ankylosing spondylitis or in good health (not recorded which). In DNA, the CDR3 is TGTGCCAGCAGCCCAGGCGGAGGGGGCTGGACTGAAGCTTTCTTT. The encoded protein is CASSPGGGGWTEAFF.